Listed below are T cell receptor beta chains from one sample, sequenced in a study of CXCR3-negative and CXCR3-positive naive CD8 T cells. Reanalyzing the 5' RACE reads, TCRdb keeps one entry per CDR3 protein, without DNA. Its listing shows over 70,000 distinct CDR3 sequences. The sequencing sample was made of naive CXCR3- CD8+ T cells from blood. The receptor source for this set is a human donor in good health. Some clones in this sample may be carry-over from other donors' samples. The CDR3 runs from the conserved cysteine through the conserved F or W.

CDR3 protein | V gene | CDR3 length | J gene
CASSLLAGEAGELFF | TRBV28 | 15 | TRBJ2-2
CTPRGVQPRETQYF | TRBV29-1 | 14 | TRBJ2-5
CSVEGGITVNQPQHF | TRBV29-1 | 15 | TRBJ1-5
CASSLVEGKTQYF | TRBV7-9 | 13 | TRBJ2-5
CSARGLAGYEQFF | TRBV20-1 | 13 | TRBJ2-1
CSVTSGGYEQYF | TRBV29-1 | 12 | TRBJ2-7
CSARSNPGQGPYEQYF | TRBV20-1 | 16 | TRBJ2-7
CSVRTSGASYNEQFF | TRBV20-1 | 15 | TRBJ2-1
CASSSLTGYKLGYGYTF | TRBV6-5 | 17 | TRBJ1-2
CASSPSDEQFF | TRBV18 | 11 | TRBJ2-1
CASSRGRTEAFF | TRBV27 | 12 | TRBJ1-1
CASSSDGYEQYF | TRBV5-7 | 12 | TRBJ2-7
CSVLPGQWSYEQYF | TRBV29-1 | 14 | TRBJ2-7
CASSEGGAPTGELFF | TRBV7-6 | 15 | TRBJ2-2
CASSLLGSGGAYEQYF | TRBV7-2 | 16 | TRBJ2-7
CASSLSGDTYSSGANVLTF | TRBV7-3 | 19 | TRBJ2-6
CASSSTGYDEQFF | TRBV7-3 | 13 | TRBJ2-1
CASSSSAGAPSYNEQFF | TRBV7-8 | 17 | TRBJ2-1
CASSYSIGTGAEQFF | TRBV6-5 | 15 | TRBJ2-1
CSVDRRGQAPYGYTF | TRBV29-1 | 15 | TRBJ1-2
CASSQDRVQGAEKLFF | TRBV4-3 | 16 | TRBJ1-4
CASSHRDSPNEQFF | TRBV6-5 | 14 | TRBJ2-1
CASSLVGSRAVDYEQYF | TRBV12-3/TRBV12-4 | 17 | TRBJ2-7
CASRTGQSYEQYF | TRBV7-9 | 13 | TRBJ2-7
CASSQNFRDEQFF | TRBV6-2/TRBV6-3 | 13 | TRBJ2-1
CASNQVAGGIAKNIQYF | TRBV11-2 | 17 | TRBJ2-4
CASSEAPGQTRIYEEQYF | TRBV2 | 18 | TRBJ2-7
CASSQDWTDTQYF | TRBV7-8 | 13 | TRBJ2-3
CASSLDATAEQYF | TRBV5-1 | 13 | TRBJ2-7
CASSRDSSDTQYF | TRBV7-7 | 13 | TRBJ2-3
CSARDRGLVGQENQPQHF | TRBV20-1 | 18 | TRBJ1-5
CASSPEGTIGTEAFF | TRBV5-1 | 15 | TRBJ1-1
CASSYSGTSPYYEQYF | TRBV6-5 | 16 | TRBJ2-7
CATEGSDTGELFF | TRBV7-9 | 13 | TRBJ2-2
CSVSWGSAETEAFF | TRBV29-1 | 14 | TRBJ1-1
CSVEAVSGTGVNTEAFF | TRBV29-1 | 17 | TRBJ1-1
CSVEEGVASGDEQFF | TRBV29-1 | 15 | TRBJ2-1
CASRRTSGSHEQYF | TRBV12-3/TRBV12-4 | 14 | TRBJ2-7
CASSSGLLNEQFF | TRBV6-6 | 13 | TRBJ2-1
CAQQENSYGYTF | TRBV19 | 12 | TRBJ1-2
CASSSQGGYGYTF | TRBV6-5 | 13 | TRBJ1-2
CASSPLTSGGPNTGELFF | TRBV3-1 | 18 | TRBJ2-2
CASSSQGPRLLYF | TRBV7-9 | 13 | TRBJ2-4
CASSLNWDLDNEQFF | TRBV5-6 | 15 | TRBJ2-1
CASSQGGTSGHEQFF | TRBV4-3 | 15 | TRBJ2-1
CASSPPGRENEQFF | TRBV6-5 | 14 | TRBJ2-1
CASSLEAAPGDTQYF | TRBV7-2 | 15 | TRBJ2-3
CASKRVGFEETQYF | TRBV2 | 14 | TRBJ2-5
CASSYGRASRTDTQYF | TRBV6-5 | 16 | TRBJ2-3
CASSLSGGWDEQFF | TRBV7-6 | 14 | TRBJ2-1
CSAPVEGTDTEAFF | TRBV20-1 | 14 | TRBJ1-1
CSARVAGGIYEQYF | TRBV20-1 | 14 | TRBJ2-7
CASSTQGRGPGNQPQHF | TRBV12-3/TRBV12-4 | 17 | TRBJ1-5